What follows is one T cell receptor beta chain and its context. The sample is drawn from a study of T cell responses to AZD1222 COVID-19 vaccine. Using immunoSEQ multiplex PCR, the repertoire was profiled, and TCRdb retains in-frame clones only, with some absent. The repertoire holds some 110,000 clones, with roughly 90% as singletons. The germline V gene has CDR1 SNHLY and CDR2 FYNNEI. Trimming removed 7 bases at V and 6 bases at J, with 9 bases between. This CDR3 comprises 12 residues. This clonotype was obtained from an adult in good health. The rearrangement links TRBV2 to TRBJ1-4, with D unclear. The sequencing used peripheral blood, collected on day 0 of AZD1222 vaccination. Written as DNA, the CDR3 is TGTGCCAGCACGGACGTGGATGAAAAACTGTTTTTT. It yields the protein CASTDVDEKLFF.